These 29 T cell receptor beta chains originate from one sample sequenced in a study of T-cell memory formation after mild COVID-19. Each CDR3 protein is one row after TCRdb ran MiXCR on the 5' RACE reads. The data show fewer than 300,000 distinct CDR3 sequences, about 20% seen once. Material: PBMCs or a T cell subset sorted from them (not recorded which). The receptors originated from a man aged 18 to 29 who had mild COVID-19 (a few samples of this study predate the infection). Cell type and time point are not known.

The DNA of the CDR3 is TGTGCCAGCAGCTTAGGTTCCGAAAAACTGTTTTTT. This gives the protein CASSLGSEKLFF. The chain carries TRBV7-9 and TRBJ1-4; D remains unclear. Between the trimmed V and J ends, which lost 1 base and 8 bases, there was a span of 5 bases. Germline values: CDR1 SEHNR, CDR2 FQNEAQ (reference sequence). The CDR3 totals 12 residues. Full variable domain (remainder filled in from reference TRBV7-9 and TRBJ1-4): DTGVSQNPRHKITKRGQNVTFRCDPISEHNRLYWYRQTLGQGPEFLTYFQNEAQLEKSRLLSDRFSAERPKGSFSTLEIQRTEQGDSAMYLCASSLGSEKLFFGSGTQLSVL.

This clonotype has only a few counts. The CDR3 coding sequence is TGCGCCAGCAGCCAAACAGCTAACTATGGCTACACCTTC. Residues: CASSQTANYGYTF. The J gene is TRBJ1-2, the V gene TRBV4-3, with D unclear. The CDR3 is 13 residues long. CDR1 LGHNA and CDR2 YSLEER come from the germline V gene. V was clipped by 2 bases and J by 0 bases, with 4 bases between them.

This clonotype came up a few times. The chain employs TRBV6-5 and TRBJ2-4; 9 bases map to TRBD2. This CDR3 spans 14 amino acids. V was pared by 5 bases and J by 6 bases, with 5 bases of the junction left unmatched. Germline values: CDR1 MNHEY, CDR2 SVGAGI. The CDR3 nucleotides read TGTGCCAGCAGTCCCGGGACTAGCTTAAACATTCAGTACTTC. This gives the protein CASSPGTSLNIQYF.

This chain uses TRBV6-5 with TRBJ2-3, with 7 bases identical to TRBD1. Looked up from germline, CDR1 is MNHEY and CDR2 is SVGAGI. J was trimmed by 4 bases and V by 6 bases; bases with no gene match: 7. This CDR3 has 14 amino acids. CDR3 DNA sequence: TGTGCCAGCAGCCGTATTCAGGGGGCAGATACGCAGTATTTT. Translation: CASSRIQGADTQYF.

The chain links TRBV3-1 to TRBJ2-2; TRBD1 agrees at 7 bases. The CDR3 runs 17 residues. The junction had 5 bases not matched to a gene; V was cut back by 1 base and J by 0 bases. Germline values: CDR1 LGHDT, CDR2 YNNKEL (reference sequence). CDR3 coding DNA: TGTGCCAGCAGCCAAGCTGAGGGGGCGGCGAACACCGGGGAGCTGTTTTTT. Its protein is CASSQAEGAANTGELFF.

The chain combines TRBV5-1 with TRBJ2-3; the D gene could be TRBD1 or TRBD2 (5 bases each). CDR1 is SGHRS and CDR2 is YFSETQ in the germline V gene. V lost 3 bases to trimming and J lost 6 bases, with 20 bases between them. The CDR3 is made up of 16 amino acids. DNA of the CDR3: TGCGCCAGCAGCTACGAACTTACCGGGACCTCCGATACGCAGTATTTT. This gives the protein CASSYELTGTSDTQYF.

There are a few counts of this clonotype. The chain joins TRBV5-6 to TRBJ2-2, with 8 nucleotides matching TRBD2. Germline values: CDR1 SGHDT, CDR2 YYEEEE. After removal of 2 bases from V and 5 bases from J, the junction contained 5 bases not matched to a gene. This CDR3 spans 15 amino acids. The CDR3 is CASSLAGAPTGELFF. The CDR3 DNA reads TGTGCCAGCAGCTTAGCGGGGGCCCCAACCGGGGAGCTGTTTTTT. The whole variable domain, filled in from reference TRBV5-6 and TRBJ2-2, reads DAGVTQSPTHLIKTRGQQVTLRCSPKSGHDTVSWYQQALGQGPQFIFQYYEEEERQRGNFPDRFSGHQFPNYSSELNVNALLLGDSALYLCASSLAGAPTGELFFGEGSRLTVL.

This clonotype was observed a handful of times. V is TRBV12-3 or TRBV12-4 and J is TRBJ2-1; D might be TRBD2 (5 bases). The CDR3 consists of 14 residues. The V end was cut by 1 base, the J end by 7 bases, with 11 bases between. This CDR3 reads CASSLVGLPNEQFF. The CDR3 DNA reads as TGTGCCAGCAGTTTAGTCGGACTTCCGAATGAGCAGTTCTTC.

A few counts support this clonotype. The rearrangement joins TRBV5-1 to TRBJ2-1; TRBD2 matches at 8 bases. CDR3 length equals 15 residues. The V gene end was trimmed by 0 bases and the J gene end by 8 bases; junction bases not matched to a gene: 7. Germline V gene sequence: CDR1 SGHRS, CDR2 YFSETQ. The CDR3 is CASSLAVGGADEQFF. The CDR3 DNA reads as TGCGCCAGCAGCTTGGCCGTCGGGGGGGCTGATGAGCAGTTCTTC.

Only a few counts were recorded for this clonotype. The CDR3: CASSGSLAGDQETQYF. In nucleotides, the CDR3 is TGCGCCAGCAGCGGAAGTCTAGCGGGGGATCAAGAGACCCAGTACTTC. The chain combines TRBV5-1 with TRBJ2-5; TRBD2 agrees at 10 bases. Germline V lookup: CDR1 SGHRS, CDR2 YFSETQ. The CDR3 spans 16 residues. Trimming cost V 4 bases and J 2 bases; bases outside gene matches: 8.

In this sample, this clonotype turned up a few times. The chain joins TRBV7-9 to TRBJ2-5, with 11 nucleotides matching TRBD2. Germline V CDR1 and CDR2: SEHNR, FQNEAQ (reference sequence). After removal of 3 bases from V and 5 bases from J, the junction contained 11 bases not matched to a gene. The length of the CDR3 is 17 residues. The CDR3 sequence is CASSFFRLAGPGETQYF. The CDR3 DNA is TGTGCCAGCAGCTTTTTCAGACTAGCGGGGCCGGGGGAGACCCAGTACTTC. Combining the CDR3 with reference TRBV7-9 and TRBJ2-5 gives the whole variable domain DTGVSQNPRHKITKRGQNVTFRCDPISEHNRLYWYRQTLGQGPEFLTYFQNEAQLEKSRLLSDRFSAERPKGSFSTLEIQRTEQGDSAMYLCASSFFRLAGPGETQYFGPGTRLLVL.

The J gene is TRBJ2-1, the V gene TRBV7-2; no reliable D call. Germline lookup yields CDR1 SGHTA and CDR2 FQGNSA. CDR3 length equals 12 residues. The V end lost 7 bases, the J end lost 10 bases, and 14 bases lay between the germline ends. CDR3 sequence (DNA): TGTGCCAGCACCATAGTGTACGGGGAGCAGTTCTTC. Encoded protein: CASTIVYGEQFF.

The genes are TRBV5-5 and TRBJ2-3; 7 bases map to TRBD2. Trimming took 5 bases from V and 5 from J; bases not matched to a gene: 14. The germline CDR1 and CDR2 sequences are SGHKS and YYEKEE (reference sequence). CDR3 size: 16 residues. The CDR3 is CASSLLSSLAIDTQYF. The CDR3 coding sequence is TGTGCCAGCAGTTTGTTATCTTCACTAGCGATAGATACGCAGTATTTT.

This sequence joins TRBV7-2 and TRBJ1-6, with TRBD1 identical over 8 bases. V was pared by 5 bases and J by 5 bases, with 5 bases of the junction left unmatched. Germline CDR1 reads SGHTA; CDR2 reads FQGNSA. The CDR3 is 15 amino acids. The CDR3, as DNA: TGTGCCAGCAGCCCCCGGGACAGGCATAATTCACCCCTCCACTTT. Protein sequence: CASSPRDRHNSPLHF.

The chain combines TRBV5-1 with TRBJ2-5, with D possibly matching TRBD2 (6 bases). CDR3 size: 13 residues. The V gene's germline CDR1 is SGHRS and CDR2 YFSETQ. Trimming took 5 bases from V and 5 from J, leaving 13 bases between them. CDR3 amino acids: CASRAEGAETQYF. CDR3 nucleotide sequence: TGCGCCAGCAGGGCGGAGGGCGCGGAGACCCAGTACTTC.

This clonotype was seen more than once but under ten times. This rearrangement joins TRBV25-1 to TRBJ2-3; D is ambiguous. V was clipped by 1 base and J by 0 bases, with 11 bases between them. The CDR3 length is 16 residues. Germline loops: CDR1 MGHDK, CDR2 SYGVNS. CDR3 residues: CASSESASYSTDTQYF. For the CDR3, the DNA is TGTGCCAGCAGTGAATCCGCATCTTATAGCACAGATACGCAGTATTTT.

This clonotype was seen a handful of times. The rearrangement uses TRBV7-2 and TRBJ2-1; no clear D. The germline V gene encodes CDR1 SGHTA and CDR2 FQGNSA. V dropped 5 bases and J dropped 5 bases, with 10 bases sitting between them. CDR3 size: 13 residues. CDR3 DNA: TGTGCCAGCAGCAAGGCCCTCCACAATGAGCAGTTCTTC. This translates into CASSKALHNEQFF.

J is TRBJ1-6 and V is TRBV7-9, with 7 bases aligning to TRBD1. Germline V gives CDR1 SEHNR, CDR2 FQNEAQ (reference sequence). There are 14 residues in the CDR3. V lost 4 bases, J lost 12 bases, and 9 bases stayed unmatched. In DNA form, the CDR3 reads TGTGCCAGCAGCTCCCAACAGGGGATGGGACCCCTCCACTTT. It encodes CASSSQQGMGPLHF.

The chain joins TRBV5-1 to TRBJ2-5; D tentatively fits TRBD1 or TRBD2 (5 bases each). Trimming took off 0 bases at V and 5 bases at J, with 17 bases between the two ends. The CDR3 loop spans 16 amino acids. The V gene's germline CDR1 is SGHRS and CDR2 YFSETQ. CDR3 sequence reads: CASSLGSGTMRETQYF. The CDR3 region has the DNA TGCGCCAGCAGCTTGGGGTCCGGGACCATGAGGGAGACCCAGTACTTC.

V usage is TRBV3-1 and J usage is TRBJ1-3, with unresolved D. The V end was cut by 3 bases, the J end by 0 bases, with 6 bases between. Germline CDR1 reads LGHDT; CDR2 reads YNNKEL (reference sequence). The CDR3 extends over 14 amino acids. CDR3 in amino acids: CASSQTDSGNTIYF. The DNA of the CDR3 is TGTGCCAGCAGCCAGACGGACTCTGGAAACACCATATATTTT.

In its sample, this clonotype was seen a few times. The rearrangement joins TRBV4-2 to TRBJ2-7; D tentatively reads TRBD1 or TRBD2 (5 bases each). The CDR3 spans 15 residues. From germline, CDR1 is LGHNA and CDR2 YNFKEQ. Trimming took 0 bases from V and 7 from J, leaving 16 bases between them. CDR3 nucleotides: TGTGCCAGCAGCCAAGAATCTTCCCGAGGGACGGAGCAGTACTTC. Translated, it gives CASSQESSRGTEQYF.

The chain links TRBV6-6 to TRBJ1-1; tentative D call: TRBD1 (6 bases). The CDR3 has 15 amino acids. The V end lost 0 bases, the J end lost 3 bases, and 11 bases lay between the germline ends. Germline V CDR1 and CDR2: MNHNY, SVGAGI (reference sequence). CDR3: CASSYSAGVDTEAFF. For the CDR3, the DNA is TGTGCCAGCAGTTACTCGGCAGGGGTCGACACTGAAGCTTTCTTT.

This clonotype was picked up a small number of times. The chain links TRBV5-1 to TRBJ1-2; 9 nucleotides agree with TRBD1. The germline V gene has CDR1 SGHRS and CDR2 YFSETQ. V lost 6 bases, J lost 6 bases, and 9 bases stayed unmatched. CDR3 size: 14 residues. For the CDR3, the DNA is TGCGCCAGCACCTCACAGGGGGCGTCGAATGGCTACACCTTC. Translation gives CASTSQGASNGYTF.

The sample holds a few counts of this clonotype. This chain joins TRBV4-3 and TRBJ2-5; TRBD2 matches at 12 bases. After removal of 4 bases from V and 5 bases from J, the junction contained 5 bases not matched to a gene. This CDR3 spans 15 amino acids. Germline values: CDR1 LGHNA, CDR2 YSLEER. This CDR3 is CASSPLLAGGETQYF. The DNA for the CDR3 is TGCGCCAGCAGCCCTCTACTAGCGGGGGGCGAGACCCAGTACTTC.

The chain employs TRBV4-1 and TRBJ2-5, with a tentative D call TRBD1 (5 bases). From germline, CDR1 is MGHRA and CDR2 YSYEKL. Trimming took 2 bases from V and 2 from J, leaving 6 bases between them. This CDR3 spans 13 amino acids. The CDR3 sequence is CASSQPGQETQYF. The CDR3 DNA reads TGCGCCAGCAGCCAACCAGGGCAAGAGACCCAGTACTTC.

The rearrangement links TRBV5-6 to TRBJ2-5; D is ambiguous. CDR3 size: 13 residues. Germline V gene sequence: CDR1 SGHDT, CDR2 YYEEEE. V lost 4 bases and J 5 bases, leaving 12 bases between the germline ends. This CDR3 reads CASSPRSYETQYF. The CDR3, as DNA: TGTGCCAGCAGCCCACGGAGCTATGAGACCCAGTACTTC. Full variable domain (remainder filled in from reference TRBV5-6 and TRBJ2-5): DAGVTQSPTHLIKTRGQQVTLRCSPKSGHDTVSWYQQALGQGPQFIFQYYEEEERQRGNFPDRFSGHQFPNYSSELNVNALLLGDSALYLCASSPRSYETQYFGPGTRLLVL.

This chain connects TRBV6-5 to TRBJ2-6, with a possible D match to TRBD2 (5 bases). The length of the CDR3 is 15 residues. Germline CDR1 reads MNHEY; CDR2 reads SVGAGI. V was clipped by 2 bases and J by 3 bases, with 8 bases between them. CDR3 nucleotides: TGTGCCAGCAGTTACGTCCGGGATGGGGCCAACGTCCTGACTTTC. Its protein product is CASSYVRDGANVLTF.

This clonotype has more than one count but fewer than ten. This chain joins TRBV5-4 and TRBJ2-7, with TRBD2 as a possible D gene (7 bases). Germline V gives CDR1 SGHNT, CDR2 YYREEE (reference sequence). V lost 4 bases and J lost 3, with 14 bases in between. The CDR3 has 14 amino acids. Here the CDR3 reads CASSPQGGDYEQYF. As DNA, the CDR3 is TGTGCCAGCAGCCCTCAAGGGGGGGACTACGAGCAGTACTTC.

This sequence joins TRBV2 and TRBJ1-1; D remains unclear. V was cut by 2 bases and J by 7 bases, with 5 bases left in between. The germline gives CDR1 SNHLY, CDR2 FYNNEI. The CDR3 sequence is 11 residues long. This CDR3 reads CASSERGEAFF. CDR3 DNA sequence: TGTGCCAGCAGTGAAAGAGGTGAAGCTTTCTTT.